This note documents a single T cell receptor beta chain sequence. The data were obtained in a study of blood T cell repertoires in COVID-19. Turning to the study itself: Sites in the United States, Italy and Spain provided acute and convalescent COVID-19 samples. Sources were T cells, B-cell-depleted T cells, or PBMCs; the material itself was cDNA or gDNA.

This CDR3 is 13 amino acids long. V was shortened by 6 bases and J by 2 bases, with 10 bases between the two germline ends. Original handling: Counts of nucleated cells, estimated from reference gene primer amplification, were obtained. Sequenced by immunoSEQ multiplex PCR; TCRdb stores in-frame clones only, minus some. V and J calls and clone size follow that table, whereas D and trimming were derived from the DNA. The sample holds roughly 180,000 clones, approximately 86% seen once. The receptor's source is a woman aged 30 to 39 with active or convalescent COVID-19. Sequenced: peripheral blood. The genes are TRBV12-3 or TRBV12-4 and TRBJ2-5; D is possibly TRBD2 (5 bases). The CDR3 loop reads CASSPPGQETQYF. The CDR3 coding sequence is TGTGCCAGCAGCCCTCCGGGGCAAGAGACCCAGTACTTC.